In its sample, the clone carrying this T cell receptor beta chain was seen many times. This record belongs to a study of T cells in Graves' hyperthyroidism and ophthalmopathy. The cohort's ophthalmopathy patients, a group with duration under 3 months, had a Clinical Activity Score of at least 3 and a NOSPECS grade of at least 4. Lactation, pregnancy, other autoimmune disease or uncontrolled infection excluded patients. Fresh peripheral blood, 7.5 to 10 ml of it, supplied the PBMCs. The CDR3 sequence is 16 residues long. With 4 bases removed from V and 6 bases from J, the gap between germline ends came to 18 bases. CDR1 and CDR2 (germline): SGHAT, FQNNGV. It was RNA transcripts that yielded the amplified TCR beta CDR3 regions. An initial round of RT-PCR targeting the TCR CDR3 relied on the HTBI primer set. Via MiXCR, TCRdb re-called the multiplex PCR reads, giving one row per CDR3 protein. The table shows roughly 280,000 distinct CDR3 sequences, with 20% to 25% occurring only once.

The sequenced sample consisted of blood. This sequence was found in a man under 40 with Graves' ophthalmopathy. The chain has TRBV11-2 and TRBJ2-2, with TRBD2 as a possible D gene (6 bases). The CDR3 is CASSSVRGRESGELFF. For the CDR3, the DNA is TGTGCCAGCAGCTCAGTGCGGGGAAGGGAGTCCGGGGAGCTGTTTTTT.